The 18 T cell receptor beta chains given below trace back to one sample, sequenced in a study of T-cell reconstitution after alpha-beta-depleted transplantation in children. Preparing the TCRbeta library involved the use of unique molecular identifiers. Each CDR3 protein gets one entry after TCRdb re-called the PCR reads with MiXCR. The table has a few hundred thousand distinct CDR3 sequences, roughly a quarter seen once. Material: PBMCs, obtained before TCRalphabeta/CD19-depleted stem cell transplant. These receptors all stem from a boy less than two years old with Wiskott-Aldrich syndrome, due to receive a stem cell transplant.

This clonotype appeared a few times. The genes are TRBV14 and TRBJ2-7; D might be TRBD1 (6 bases). CDR1 is SGHDN and CDR2 is FVKESK in the germline V gene. This CDR3 is built from 14 residues. V shed 4 bases and J shed 2 bases, with 12 bases lying between them. CDR3 nucleotide sequence: TGTGCCAGCAGCCCAGCACAGGGACCCTACGAGCAGTACTTC. It encodes CASSPAQGPYEQYF.

This clonotype was seen more than once but under ten times. The gene calls are TRBV5-1 and TRBJ2-5, with D uncertain. The CDR3 totals 15 residues. Trimming took 0 bases from V and 4 from J, leaving 13 bases between them. CDR1 and CDR2 (germline): SGHRS, YFSETQ. The CDR3 here is CASSLGMALRETQYF. The CDR3 nucleotides are TGCGCCAGCAGCTTGGGTATGGCGCTCCGAGAGACCCAGTACTTC.

This clonotype was found a few times. V is TRBV10-3 and J is TRBJ2-1, with TRBD1 matching over 9 bases. Trimming cost V 2 bases and J 16 bases; bases outside gene matches: 9. Germline lookup yields CDR1 ENHRY and CDR2 SYGVKD. The CDR3 has 13 amino acids. The CDR3 DNA sequence: TGTGCCATCAGTGAGAGGACTCCGGGACAGGGCTTCTTC. Protein product: CAISERTPGQGFF.

V and J are TRBV5-1 and TRBJ1-1, with 7 positions matching TRBD1. The CDR3 is 17 amino acids. Per the germline V gene, CDR1 is SGHRS and CDR2 is YFSETQ. The V and J ends lost 0 bases and 5 bases, in that order; junction bases with no gene match: 13. CDR3 amino acids: CASSLVPSGTDATEAFF. CDR3 coding DNA: TGCGCCAGCAGCTTGGTCCCGTCCGGGACAGATGCAACTGAAGCTTTCTTT.

The V gene is TRBV5-4, the J gene TRBJ1-4, with TRBD1 as a possible D gene (5 bases). This CDR3 contains 15 residues. In germline, CDR1 is SGHNT, CDR2 YYREEE (reference sequence). Trimming took 2 bases from V and 8 from J, leaving 16 bases between them. In DNA form, the CDR3 reads TGTGCCAGCAGCTTTGACGCAGGGCCGAGGGAAAAACTGTTTTTT. This sequence encodes CASSFDAGPREKLFF.

This chain connects TRBV10-3 to TRBJ2-4; the match to TRBD1 covers 11 bases. From germline, CDR1 is ENHRY and CDR2 SYGVKD. The J segment lost 6 bases and the V segment lost 10 bases, leaving 8 bases of the junction unmatched. The CDR3 sequence is 14 residues long. The DNA of the CDR3 is TGTGCCACCTGGACAGGGGGCAGTGGAAACATTCAGTACTTC. Translation: CATWTGGSGNIQYF.

This clonotype occurred many times. The rearrangement uses TRBV6-5 and TRBJ1-2; perhaps TRBD1 as D (5 bases). This CDR3 contains 14 residues. With 4 bases removed from V and 5 bases from J, the gap between germline ends came to 14 bases. The germline gives CDR1 MNHEY, CDR2 SVGAGI. CDR3 bases: TGTGCCAGCAGTTCTCAGGGATTAAAGTATGGCTACACCTTC. This sequence encodes CASSSQGLKYGYTF.

This sequence joins TRBV28 and TRBJ2-7; 12 bases fit TRBD2. Germline values: CDR1 MDHEN, CDR2 SYDVKM. The V and J ends lost 2 bases and 1 base, in that order; junction bases with no gene match: 12. CDR3 size: 19 residues. The CDR3 DNA reads TGTGCCAGCAGTTTAGGGACTAGCGGGTCCCGGGTCAGTTCCTACGAGCAGTACTTC. This sequence encodes CASSLGTSGSRVSSYEQYF.

This clonotype was counted only a few times. The chain is built from TRBV29-1 and TRBJ1-3, with D uncertain. Trimming stripped 8 bases from V and 0 bases from J, with 8 bases between. The CDR3 loop spans 12 amino acids. From germline, CDR1 is SQVTM and CDR2 ANQGSEA. The CDR3 nucleotides are TGCAGCTTTTCCTCCTCTGGAAACACCATATATTTT. The encoded protein is CSFSSSGNTIYF.

CDR3 sequence (DNA): TGTGCCAGCAGTTCGGATAGGAGCTATGGCTACACCTTC. This sequence encodes CASSSDRSYGYTF. This chain uses TRBV28 with TRBJ1-2; D ambiguous. The CDR3 is 13 amino acids. The V gene lost 4 bases and the J gene lost 4 bases, with 10 bases spanning the gap. The germline V gene encodes CDR1 MDHEN and CDR2 SYDVKM.

This sequence joins TRBV20-1 and TRBJ1-2; D is undetermined. The CDR3 spans 14 residues. The germline gives CDR1 DFQATT, CDR2 SNEGSKA (reference sequence). CDR3 sequence: CICSSTVEIYGYTF. Written as DNA, the CDR3 is TGCATTTGTTCCTCGACCGTCGAAATCTATGGCTACACCTTC.

This rearrangement joins TRBV12-3 or TRBV12-4 to TRBJ2-1; 9 nucleotides align to TRBD2. Germline trimming cut 4 bases from V and 8 bases from J; bases unmatched to any gene: 9. The CDR3 consists of 15 residues. The CDR3 DNA reads as TGTGCCAGCAGTTCCCAGCGGGAGGCTCGCCATGAGCAGTTCTTC. Protein: CASSSQREARHEQFF.

This clonotype was seen a handful of times. The V gene is TRBV27, the J gene TRBJ1-2, with 10 bases matching TRBD1. V gave up 0 bases and J gave up 8 bases; unmatched junction bases: 12. The CDR3 is 17 amino acids. Germline CDR1 reads MNHEY; CDR2 reads SMNVEV (reference sequence). CDR3 sequence: CASSLSWAGTGAIGYTF. The CDR3 region has the DNA TGTGCCAGCAGTTTATCCTGGGCCGGGACAGGGGCGATCGGCTACACCTTC.

This clonotype was counted at least ten times. The chain couples TRBV7-6 to TRBJ2-5; D is ambiguous. CDR1 is SGHVS and CDR2 is FNYEAQ in the germline V gene. CDR3 size: 12 residues. V lost 5 bases, J lost 5 bases, and 9 bases lay in between. Here the CDR3 DNA reads TGTGCCAGCAGCCCTGTCCAGGAGACCCAGTACTTC. Amino acids: CASSPVQETQYF. Full variable domain (missing parts from reference TRBV7-6 and TRBJ2-5): GAGVSQSPRYKVTKRGQDVALRCDPISGHVSLYWYRQALGQGPEFLTYFNYEAQQDKSGLPNDRFSAERPEGSISTLTIQRTEQRDSAMYRCASSPVQETQYFGPGTRLLVL.

The gene calls are TRBV12-3 or TRBV12-4 and TRBJ2-1; 10 nucleotides agree with TRBD2. The CDR3 runs to 16 residues. J gave up 4 bases and V 6 bases, and 9 bases lay outside the gene matches. The CDR3 DNA sequence: TGTGCCAGCAGCTTTCAAAGGACTAGCGGATACAATGAGCAGTTCTTC. It encodes CASSFQRTSGYNEQFF.

The chain combines TRBV24-1 with TRBJ2-5; D is possibly TRBD2 (5 bases). V shed 12 bases and J shed 4 bases, with 11 bases lying between them. Germline CDR1 KGHDR, CDR2 SFDVKD. The CDR3 has 11 amino acids. The CDR3 region has the DNA TGTGCCCCCCGGGGTATAGAGACCCAGTACTTC. Translating gives CAPRGIETQYF.

The J gene is TRBJ1-5, the V gene TRBV19; TRBD1 is a possible D gene (5 bases). Trimming cost V 7 bases and J 0 bases, with 22 bases left between them. Germline assignment: CDR1 LNHDA and CDR2 SQIVND (reference sequence). This CDR3 region has 18 residues. The CDR3 nucleotides read TGTGCCAGTACCTCCGGGACCGCGCCTCCTTATAGCAATCAGCCCCAGCATTTT. Translation: CASTSGTAPPYSNQPQHF.

A few counts support this clonotype. The chain is built from TRBV12-3 or TRBV12-4 and TRBJ2-7; tentatively, D is TRBD2 (6 bases). Trimming took off 7 bases at V and 2 bases at J, with 12 bases between the two ends. This CDR3 has 13 amino acids. CDR3 residues: CASTPSAAYEQYF. Written as DNA, the CDR3 is TGTGCCAGCACTCCTAGCGCCGCCTACGAGCAGTACTTC.